The source of this T cell receptor (beta chain) is a study of blood T cell repertoires in COVID-19. This table comes from immunoSEQ multiplex PCR, and its TCRdb copy is limited to in-frame clones, with some not included. The sample has some 28,000 clones, 75% to 90% seen once. The germline gives CDR1 SGHDT, CDR2 YYEEEE. The CDR3 extends over 12 amino acids. Trimming shortened V by 5 bases and J by 4 bases, and 6 bases separated the two germline ends. V is TRBV5-6 and J is TRBJ2-2; D is uncertain. The sequenced material came from peripheral blood. The TCR sequence derives from a man aged 60-69 years with acute or convalescent COVID-19. The CDR3 sequence: CASRFSTGELFF. DNA of the CDR3: TGTGCCAGCAGGTTCTCCACCGGGGAGCTGTTTTTT.